These 14 T cell receptor beta chains were sequenced from one sample in a study of blood T cell repertoires in COVID-19. Sequencing was performed with immunoSEQ multiplex PCR; in TCRdb, only in-frame clones are kept and a portion is missing. The sample yields 160,000 or so clones, roughly 78% seen once. Source material: peripheral blood. Receptors were obtained from a man between 65 and 80 years old with active or convalescent COVID-19.

CDR3 bases: TGTGCCAGCAGCCCCAATAGCGGTCCAGCCTACGAGCAGTACTTC. Translation gives CASSPNSGPAYEQYF. This rearrangement joins TRBV3-1 (or the pseudogene TRBV3-2) to TRBJ2-7; TRBD2 is a possible D gene (6 bases). The CDR3 totals 15 residues. Looked up from germline, CDR1 is LGHDT and CDR2 is YNNKEL (reference sequence). Trimming stripped 4 bases from V and 2 bases from J, with 15 bases between.

This sequence joins TRBV7-2 and TRBJ2-5; 7 bases align to TRBD1. Trimming at V came to 3 bases and at J to 3 bases, leaving 7 bases not matched to a gene. CDR1 and CDR2 from the germline V gene are SGHTA and FQGNSA. This CDR3 is 15 amino acids long. The CDR3 DNA is TGTGCCAGCAGCTTCCGCGCCGGGACAGAAGAGACCCAGTACTTC. Its translation is CASSFRAGTEETQYF.

This clone was found once. The chain combines TRBV7-9 with TRBJ2-1; tentatively, D is TRBD2 (6 bases). The CDR3 runs to 12 residues. Per the germline V gene, CDR1 is SEHNR and CDR2 is FQNEAQ (reference sequence). The V end was cut by 1 base, the J end by 9 bases, with 7 bases between. In DNA, the CDR3 is TGTGCCAGCAGCTTAGTAGCGGTTGAGCAGTTCTTC. Translation: CASSLVAVEQFF.

The gene calls are TRBV5-5 and TRBJ1-4, with D maybe TRBD1 (6 bases). Germline CDR1 SGHKS, CDR2 YYEKEE (reference sequence). Trimming removed 4 bases at V and 1 base at J, with 14 bases between. CDR3 length: 16 residues. The CDR3 region is CASSVTGLLTNEKLFF. As DNA, the CDR3 is TGTGCCAGCAGCGTAACAGGGTTGTTAACTAATGAAAAACTGTTTTTT.

This clone was detected only a few times. This chain uses TRBV5-4 with TRBJ2-2, with D hard to call. V was cut by 5 bases and J by 7 bases, with 15 bases left in between. Per germline, CDR1 SGHNT and CDR2 YYREEE (reference sequence). The CDR3 is 14 residues long. The CDR3 DNA follows: TGTGCCAGCAGTCCAGGTGGGCGCCACGGGGAGCTGTTTTTT. Its protein is CASSPGGRHGELFF.

J is TRBJ1-5 and V is TRBV15; a possible D gene is TRBD1 (6 bases). The CDR3 runs to 16 residues. V lost 0 bases, J lost 7 bases, and 16 bases lay in between. Germline values: CDR1 LNHNV, CDR2 YYDKDF (reference sequence). CDR3 in DNA: TGTGCCACCAGCAGAGATGCCGGTCCAGGGGAACAGCCCCAGCATTTT. It yields the protein CATSRDAGPGEQPQHF.

The chain joins TRBV19 to TRBJ2-5; TRBD2 is a possible D gene (5 bases). There are 15 residues in the CDR3. Germline CDR1 is LNHDA and CDR2 is SQIVND (reference sequence). The V end lost 6 bases, the J end lost 4 bases, and 18 bases lay between the germline ends. CDR3 loop: CASSPNHRGRETQYF. For the CDR3, the DNA is TGTGCCAGTAGCCCAAATCACCGGGGTAGAGAGACCCAGTACTTC.

The genes are TRBV24-1 and TRBJ1-1; weak D call: TRBD1 (6 bases). The germline V and J ends were trimmed by 1 base and 3 bases, with 23 bases remaining between them. This CDR3 region has 19 residues. Germline CDR1 and CDR2: KGHDR and SFDVKD. CDR3 loop: CATSDLYPGPRGEDTEAFF. DNA for the CDR3: TGTGCCACCAGTGATTTATATCCGGGACCCAGGGGAGAAGACACTGAAGCTTTCTTT.

This chain uses TRBV6-6 with TRBJ2-7, with 7 bases matching TRBD1. The CDR3 is 13 residues long. V lost 5 bases, J lost 2 bases, and 3 bases stayed unmatched. Germline CDR1 is MNHNY and CDR2 is SVGAGI (reference sequence). The CDR3, as DNA: TGTGCCAGCAGTCGGGACAGCCCCTACGAGCAGTACTTC. Encoded protein: CASSRDSPYEQYF.

The rearrangement joins TRBV18 to TRBJ2-7; 11 positions match TRBD1. Germline V gives CDR1 KGHSH, CDR2 LQKENI. The CDR3 runs 15 residues. Trimming at V came to 3 bases and at J to 5 bases, leaving 6 bases not matched to a gene. CDR3 region: CASSPLGTGGNEQYF. CDR3 DNA sequence: TGTGCCAGCTCACCGCTCGGGACAGGGGGGAACGAGCAGTACTTC.

This chain joins TRBV29-1 and TRBJ1-4, with D perhaps TRBD1 (6 bases). The CDR3 sequence is 13 residues long. Trimming pared 1 base from V and 8 bases from J, leaving 11 bases between. Germline CDR1 reads SQVTM; CDR2 reads ANQGSEA. The CDR3 loop is CSVEVQGGEKLFF. Here the CDR3 DNA reads TGCAGCGTTGAAGTTCAAGGGGGAGAAAAACTGTTTTTT.

The chain links TRBV6-2 or TRBV6-3 to TRBJ1-6, with a possible D match to TRBD1 (5 bases). Germline V gene data show CDR1 as MNHEY and CDR2 as SVGEGT. CDR3 length equals 15 residues. V shed 1 base and J shed 6 bases, with 10 bases lying between them. CDR3 coding DNA: TGTGCCAGCAGTTACTTATCGGGGGGTAATTCACCCCTCCACTTT. It translates to CASSYLSGGNSPLHF.

The genes are TRBV2 and TRBJ2-7; 8 bases agree with TRBD2. This CDR3 is 16 amino acids long. The V gene's germline CDR1 is SNHLY and CDR2 FYNNEI. V shed 2 bases and J 2 bases; nucleotides not matched to a gene: 8. CDR3 sequence reads: CASSESRGGTPYEQYF. The CDR3 region has the DNA TGTGCCAGCAGTGAATCTCGCGGGGGGACCCCCTACGAGCAGTACTTC.

This CDR3 is CASSFQGGTEAFF. The CDR3 bases are TGCGCCAGCAGCTTCCAGGGGGGCACTGAAGCTTTCTTT. The chain links TRBV5-1 to TRBJ1-1; 7 bases fit TRBD1. V gave up 2 bases and J gave up 4 bases; unmatched junction bases: 2. Germline V gene lookup returns CDR1 SGHRS and CDR2 YFSETQ. CDR3 length: 13 amino acids.